The rows below give T cell receptor beta chains drawn from one sample of a study of T cell responses to AZD1222 COVID-19 vaccine. Measured with immunoSEQ multiplex PCR; TCRdb has only the in-frame clones, and not every one. This sample has over 60,000 clones, with around 86% found just once. Sequenced material: peripheral blood, taken on day 0 of AZD1222 vaccination. The receptor source for this set is an adult in good health. Both conserved end residues are part of each CDR3. D genes are given only for firm matches. Part of the rows lack a size; the others show once, few, many or a class for expanded clones.

clone size	D gene	V gene	J gene	CDR3 DNA	CDR3 protein
.	.	TRBV6-6	TRBJ1-1	TGTGCCAGCAAGAAAGACAGGCTGAACACTGAAGCTTTCTTT	CASKKDRLNTEAFF
.	TRBD2	TRBV3-1/TRBV3-2	TRBJ2-5	TGTGCCAGCAGCCAAGACCCTAGCGGGGGGGCCGGAGAGACCCAGTACTTC	CASSQDPSGGAGETQYF
.	.	TRBV19	TRBJ2-3	TGTGCCAGTAGTATGGCCGGGGATACGCAGTATTTT	CASSMAGDTQYF
.	.	TRBV18	TRBJ2-5	TGTGCCAGCTCAGGGGGGACCCAAGAGACCCAGTACTTC	CASSGGTQETQYF
once	TRBD2	TRBV6-1	TRBJ2-7	TGTGCCAGCAGTGAAGGGACTAGCGGCTCCTACGAGCAGTACTTC	CASSEGTSGSYEQYF
.	.	TRBV30	TRBJ1-4	TGTGCCTGGATTGGCAGGTTCAGTGAAAAACTGTTTTTT	CAWIGRFSEKLFF
.	.	TRBV28	TRBJ2-7	TGTGCCAGCAGTTTAAATTACGAGCAGTACTTC	CASSLNYEQYF
.	.	TRBV7-9	TRBJ1-6	TGTGCCAGCAGCTTAGGGCGTTCACCCCTCCACTTT	CASSLGRSPLHF
.	TRBD1	TRBV5-5	TRBJ2-3	TGTGCCAGCAGCTTTTATATGGTTAGGGGACAGGAGGTATATTTT	CASSFYMVRGQEVYF
.	.	TRBV2	TRBJ1-2	TGTGCCAGCAGCATTTCCTATGGCTACACCTTC	CASSISYGYTF
.	.	TRBV7-8	TRBJ1-3	TGTGCCAGCAGCCTGGGTTTTATCTCTGGAAACACCATATATTTT	CASSLGFISGNTIYF
.	.	TRBV21-1	TRBJ2-6	TGTGCCAGCTCTATAAAAATCCCGGGACAGAATACATCTGGGGCCAACGTCCTGACTTTC	CASSIKIPGQNTSGANVLTF
.	TRBD1	TRBV7-8	TRBJ1-1	TGTGCCAGCAGTCCCTCAGGGGGCTATACTGAAGCTTTCTTT	CASSPSGGYTEAFF
.	TRBD1	TRBV24-1	TRBJ2-7	TGTGCCACCAGTGACTCCGGGACAGGGATTACCCTCTACGAGCAGTACTTC	CATSDSGTGITLYEQYF
.	TRBD1	TRBV6-5	TRBJ2-1	TGTGCCAGCAGACACGGGACAGCCAATGAGCAGTTCTTC	CASRHGTANEQFF
.	TRBD1	TRBV11-2	TRBJ2-1	TGTGCCAGCAGGAAGGGACAGGGAAAGAATGAGCAGTTCTTC	CASRKGQGKNEQFF
.	TRBD1	TRBV3-1/TRBV3-2	TRBJ1-6	TGTGCCAGCAGCCTAGGGGGCCGAAATTCACCCCTCCACTTT	CASSLGGRNSPLHF
.	.	TRBV6-1	TRBJ1-4	TGTGCCAGCAGTGAAGGGTCCCGGGGTGAAAAACTGTTTTTT	CASSEGSRGEKLFF
once	.	TRBV27	TRBJ1-5	TGTGCCAGCAGTTTTGGCTTCGGCAATCAGCCCCAGCATTTT	CASSFGFGNQPQHF
.	.	TRBV2	TRBJ1-1	TGTGCCAGCAGGGCAGGGACAAACCTGAACACTGAAGCTTTCTTT	CASRAGTNLNTEAFF
.	.	TRBV7-9	TRBJ2-2	TGTGCCAGCAAGGATGGAAAGAGCGGCACCGGGGAGCTGTTTTTT	CASKDGKSGTGELFF